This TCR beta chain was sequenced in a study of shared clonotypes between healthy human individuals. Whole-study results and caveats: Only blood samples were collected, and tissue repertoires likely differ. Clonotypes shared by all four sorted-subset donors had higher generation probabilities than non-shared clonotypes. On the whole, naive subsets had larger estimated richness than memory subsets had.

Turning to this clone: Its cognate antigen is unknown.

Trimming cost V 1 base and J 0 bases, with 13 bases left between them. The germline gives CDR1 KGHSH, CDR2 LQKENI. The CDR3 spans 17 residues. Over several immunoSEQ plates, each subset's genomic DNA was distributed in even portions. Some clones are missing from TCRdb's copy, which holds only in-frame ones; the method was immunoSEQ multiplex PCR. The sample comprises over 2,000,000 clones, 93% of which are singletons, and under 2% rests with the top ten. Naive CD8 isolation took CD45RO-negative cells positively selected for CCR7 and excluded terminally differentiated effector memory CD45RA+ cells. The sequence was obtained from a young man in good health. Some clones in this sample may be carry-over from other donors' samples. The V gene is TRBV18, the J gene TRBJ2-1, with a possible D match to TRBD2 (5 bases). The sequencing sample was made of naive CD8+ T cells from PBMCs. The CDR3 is CASSPLGRLNSYNEQFF. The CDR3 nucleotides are TGTGCCAGCTCACCACTTGGGCGACTAAACTCCTACAATGAGCAGTTCTTC.